This T cell receptor beta chain was observed in a study of T cell changes during pregnancy in multiple sclerosis. CDR1 is KGHSH and CDR2 is LQKENI in the germline V gene. CDR3 length: 13 amino acids. Trimming left V 3 bases short and J 7 bases short, with 9 bases between. Clones were sequenced by immunoSEQ multiplex PCR, and TCRdb holds only the in-frame ones, with some missing. Among 84,000 or so clones, over 90% were seen once, and the ten largest hold 2.5%. The source material was peripheral blood, sampled in the third trimester of pregnancy. The V call is TRBV18, the J call TRBJ1-4; D call uncertain. This clonotype was obtained from a female donor with multiple sclerosis, enrolled in a pregnancy study. Written as DNA, the CDR3 is TGTGCCAGCTCACCCACCGCAGGTGAAAAACTGTTTTTT. Amino acid sequence: CASSPTAGEKLFF.